Shown below are 4 T cell receptor beta chains from a single sample sequenced in a study of graft-versus-host responses after intestinal transplantation. Some clones are missing from TCRdb's copy, which holds only in-frame ones; the method was immunoSEQ multiplex PCR. Of thousands of clones detected, roughly 30% appear once; the ten largest clones hold about 2.9%. Co-plating was performed using around 200,000 CFSE-labeled responder cells and around 200,000 irradiated, violet-dye-labeled stimulator cells. This specimen was alloreactive CD8+ T cells from a mixed lymphocyte reaction culture, taken before transplantation. Subset given: CFSE-low proliferating T cells sorted from approximately six-day pre-transplant mixed lymphocyte reaction (GvH or HvG direction). Source of these receptors: a human patient who was an organ donor for intestinal transplantation.

The V and J genes are TRBV11-3 and TRBJ2-1; 8 bases agree with TRBD2. The germline V gene encodes CDR1 SGHNT and CDR2 YENEEA. CDR3 length equals 15 residues. V gave up 6 bases and J gave up 3 bases; unmatched junction bases: 7. The chain's CDR3 is CASRPPGGRYNEQFF. CDR3 bases: TGTGCCAGCAGGCCCCCGGGGGGGCGCTACAATGAGCAGTTCTTC.

V gene TRBV2 combines with J gene TRBJ1-1; D possibly corresponds to TRBD1 (5 bases). Trimming cost V 4 bases and J 2 bases, with 8 bases left between them. This CDR3 is built from 13 residues. The V gene's germline CDR1 is SNHLY and CDR2 FYNNEI. The DNA of the CDR3 is TGTGCCAGCAGTGCCAGGGTTAACACTGAAGCTTTCTTT. Protein product: CASSARVNTEAFF.

The chain combines TRBV7-9 with TRBJ2-2, with D hard to call. The V end was cut by 3 bases, the J end by 11 bases, with 4 bases between. The CDR3 runs 10 residues. Germline lookup yields CDR1 SEHNR and CDR2 FQNEAQ (reference sequence). CDR3 nucleotide sequence: TGTGCCAGCAGCTTTTCAGAGCTGTTTTTT. It is translated as CASSFSELFF.

This clone was seen a handful of times. As DNA, the CDR3 is TGCAGCGTTGAGGAGGACAGTGGCTACACCTTC. Its protein is CSVEEDSGYTF. V usage is TRBV29-1 and J usage is TRBJ1-2; TRBD1 is a possible D gene (6 bases). The germline V gene encodes CDR1 SQVTM and CDR2 ANQGSEA. The V gene lost 3 bases and the J gene lost 7 bases, with 9 bases spanning the gap. The CDR3 is 11 amino acids.